This is a list of T cell receptor beta chains from one sample in a study of breast tumors, draining lymph nodes, adjacent tissues. Each CDR3 protein is one row after TCRdb ran MiXCR on the multiplex PCR reads. The table lists fewer than 200,000 distinct CDR3 sequences, roughly 30% of them singletons. The source material was axillary lymph node tissue. Source of these receptors: a female donor with breast cancer. Some clones in this sample may be carry-over from other donors' samples. The CDR3 runs from the conserved cysteine through the conserved F or W. The D gene is left open where the match is weak. Expanded clones are given a class, and other clones once, few, many or no size at all.

D gene: TRBD1; V gene: TRBV28; J gene: TRBJ1-2; clone size: few; CDR3 DNA: TGTGCCAGCAGTCCGCGGGGCAGGGGGTATGGCTACACCTTC; CDR3 protein: CASSPRGRGYGYTF
D gene: NA; V gene: TRBV20-1; J gene: TRBJ1-2; clone size: few; CDR3 DNA: TGCAGGGCAAGGGCAGGGACCTCGGGGGCCTACACCTTC; CDR3 protein: CRARAGTSGAYTF
D gene: TRBD2; V gene: TRBV9; J gene: TRBJ2-2; clone size: many; CDR3 DNA: TGTGCCAGCAGCGTGACTAGCGGGAGGTTAACCGGGGAGCTGTTTTTT; CDR3 protein: CASSVTSGRLTGELFF
D gene: NA; V gene: TRBV6-5; J gene: TRBJ1-5; clone size: many; CDR3 DNA: TGTGCCAGCAGTTACTCGAATCATCAGCCCCAGCATTTT; CDR3 protein: CASSYSNHQPQHF
D gene: TRBD1; V gene: TRBV7-6; J gene: TRBJ1-6; clone size: many; CDR3 DNA: TGTGCCAGCAGCCTCACGGACAGGGGGCTTTCACCCCTCCACTTT; CDR3 protein: CASSLTDRGLSPLHF
D gene: TRBD1; V gene: TRBV20-1; J gene: TRBJ1-1; clone size: few; CDR3 DNA: TGCAGTGCTAGAGCTAACTCGGACAGGGGGTCTGAAGCTTTCTTT; CDR3 protein: CSARANSDRGSEAFF
D gene: TRBD2; V gene: TRBV7-9; J gene: TRBJ2-1; clone size: many; CDR3 DNA: TGTGCCAGCAGCCATGAGGGGACTAGCGGGAGAAATGAGCAGTTCTTC; CDR3 protein: CASSHEGTSGRNEQFF
D gene: NA; V gene: TRBV10-3; J gene: TRBJ1-4; clone size: many; CDR3 DNA: TGTGCCATCAGTGAGTTCAGGTTGGCAACTAATGAAAAACTGTTTTTT; CDR3 protein: CAISEFRLATNEKLFF
D gene: NA; V gene: TRBV28; J gene: TRBJ1-2; clone size: NA; CDR3 DNA: TGTGCCAGCAGCTTAGGCCTTAACTATGGCTACACCTTC; CDR3 protein: CASSLGLNYGYTF
D gene: NA; V gene: TRBV12-3/TRBV12-4; J gene: TRBJ1-2; clone size: many; CDR3 DNA: TGTGCCAGCAGTTCGAGATTTCGCGGCTATGGCTACACCTTC; CDR3 protein: CASSSRFRGYGYTF
D gene: NA; V gene: TRBV19; J gene: TRBJ2-5; clone size: NA; CDR3 DNA: TGTACCATAGTTTCGAAGACCCAGTACTTC; CDR3 protein: CTIVSKTQYF
D gene: NA; V gene: TRBV11-3; J gene: TRBJ2-7; clone size: NA; CDR3 DNA: TGTGCCGGATATCAAAAAGGGGGGGGGCTGGCCGAGCAGTACTTC; CDR3 protein: CAGYQKGGGLAEQYF
D gene: TRBD1; V gene: TRBV27; J gene: TRBJ1-1; clone size: NA; CDR3 DNA: TGTGCCAGCAGTTTAACAGGGGCGGAAATGAACACTGAAGCTTTCTTT; CDR3 protein: CASSLTGAEMNTEAFF
D gene: NA; V gene: TRBV7-2; J gene: TRBJ1-3; clone size: many; CDR3 DNA: TGTGCCAGCAGTTCGGGGGGCAGGGGTGCTGGAAACACCATATATTTT; CDR3 protein: CASSSGGRGAGNTIYF
D gene: TRBD2; V gene: TRBV14; J gene: TRBJ2-5; clone size: many; CDR3 DNA: TGTGCCAGCAGCCAGGCTACTAGCGGGGGGGCCCAAGAGACCCAGTACTTC; CDR3 protein: CASSQATSGGAQETQYF
D gene: NA; V gene: TRBV7-2; J gene: TRBJ1-4; clone size: many; CDR3 DNA: TGTGCCAGCAGCTTAGCGGGGGGGACTAATGAAAAACTGTTTTTT; CDR3 protein: CASSLAGGTNEKLFF
D gene: TRBD1; V gene: TRBV6-1; J gene: TRBJ2-7; clone size: few; CDR3 DNA: TGTGCCAGCAGTGGAGGACAGGGGACCTACGAGCAGTACTTC; CDR3 protein: CASSGGQGTYEQYF
D gene: NA; V gene: TRBV28; J gene: TRBJ2-7; clone size: NA; CDR3 DNA: TGTGCCAGCAGTTTATTTGGGGGTGGTGGCGAGCGGTACTTC; CDR3 protein: CASSLFGGGGERYF
D gene: TRBD2; V gene: TRBV20-1; J gene: TRBJ2-3; clone size: NA; CDR3 DNA: TGCAGTGCTAGTATCCCGTGGCTAGCGGGAAGCACAGATACGCAGTATTTT; CDR3 protein: CSASIPWLAGSTDTQYF
D gene: TRBD1; V gene: TRBV7-3; J gene: TRBJ2-2; clone size: NA; CDR3 DNA: TGTGCCAGCAGCTTCGCCCGGACAGGGAACACCGGGGAGCTGTTTTTT; CDR3 protein: CASSFARTGNTGELFF
D gene: TRBD2; V gene: TRBV11-2; J gene: TRBJ2-5; clone size: many; CDR3 DNA: TGTGCCAGCAGCCCCGGCCAGCGGGGGGTACGAGAGACCCAGTACTTC; CDR3 protein: CASSPGQRGVRETQYF
D gene: TRBD2; V gene: TRBV11-3; J gene: TRBJ2-5; clone size: few; CDR3 DNA: TGTGCCAGCAGGAACCTAGGAGGTCCGGGGGGGGAGACCCAGTACTTC; CDR3 protein: CASRNLGGPGGETQYF
D gene: NA; V gene: TRBV19; J gene: TRBJ1-6; clone size: NA; CDR3 DNA: TGTGCCAGTAAGGATTCACCCCTCCACTTT; CDR3 protein: CASKDSPLHF
D gene: NA; V gene: TRBV20-1; J gene: TRBJ2-1; clone size: NA; CDR3 DNA: TGCAGTGCTAGAGGGTGGTCCTCCTCCTCTTACAATGAGCAGTTCTTC; CDR3 protein: CSARGWSSSSYNEQFF
D gene: TRBD2; V gene: TRBV7-9; J gene: TRBJ2-1; clone size: many; CDR3 DNA: TGTGCCAGCAGCCCGACTAGCTGGGGCTACAATGAGCAGTTCTTC; CDR3 protein: CASSPTSWGYNEQFF
D gene: NA; V gene: TRBV6-5; J gene: TRBJ1-2; clone size: many; CDR3 DNA: TGTGCCACCCAATCGGCAGGGATCTATGGCTACACCTTC; CDR3 protein: CATQSAGIYGYTF
D gene: NA; V gene: TRBV5-8; J gene: TRBJ2-1; clone size: many; CDR3 DNA: TGTGCCAGCAGCTTGTGGCAGGCCTTCTCCTACAATGAGCAGTTCTTC; CDR3 protein: CASSLWQAFSYNEQFF
D gene: NA; V gene: TRBV18; J gene: TRBJ2-7; clone size: few; CDR3 DNA: TGTGCCAGCTCACTCCGGGACGCCTACGAGCAGTACTTC; CDR3 protein: CASSLRDAYEQYF
D gene: TRBD2; V gene: TRBV4-1; J gene: TRBJ2-7; clone size: many; CDR3 DNA: TGCGCCAGCCAGGCTAGCGGAGGCTCCTACGAGCAGTACTTC; CDR3 protein: CASQASGGSYEQYF
D gene: TRBD2; V gene: TRBV11-3; J gene: TRBJ2-3; clone size: many; CDR3 DNA: TGTGCCAGCAAACTCATTGCGGGGGGGAGCACAGATACGCAGTATTTT; CDR3 protein: CASKLIAGGSTDTQYF
D gene: NA; V gene: TRBV2; J gene: TRBJ1-4; clone size: NA; CDR3 DNA: TGTGCCAGCAGTTTGGGCAGGGACGGCCGGGCGGAAAAACTGTTTTTT; CDR3 protein: CASSLGRDGRAEKLFF
D gene: TRBD1; V gene: TRBV20-1; J gene: TRBJ2-7; clone size: many; CDR3 DNA: TGCAGTGCCACGGACAGGGTCGGGTACGAGCAGTACTTC; CDR3 protein: CSATDRVGYEQYF
D gene: NA; V gene: TRBV12-3/TRBV12-4; J gene: TRBJ2-3; clone size: many; CDR3 DNA: TGTGCCAGCAGTTCTTCAAACGGAGCAACAGATACGCAGTATTTT; CDR3 protein: CASSSSNGATDTQYF
D gene: NA; V gene: TRBV2; J gene: TRBJ1-3; clone size: NA; CDR3 DNA: TGTGCCAGCAGTGAAGACTCTTCACTATCATACACCATATATTTT; CDR3 protein: CASSEDSSLSYTIYF
D gene: NA; V gene: TRBV3-1; J gene: TRBJ1-2; clone size: NA; CDR3 DNA: TGTGCCAGCAGCCAAGTAGATGGGGGAAAGGAAGGGTATGGCTACACCTTC; CDR3 protein: CASSQVDGGKEGYGYTF
D gene: NA; V gene: TRBV7-6; J gene: TRBJ2-1; clone size: many; CDR3 DNA: TGTGCCAGCAGCCCCAGGGGGGGGGCGGGAAACAATGAGCAGTTCTTC; CDR3 protein: CASSPRGGAGNNEQFF
D gene: NA; V gene: TRBV13; J gene: TRBJ1-2; clone size: many; CDR3 DNA: TGTGCCAGCAGCTTAGCCCAGCGGGGGGCTGGTGGCTACACCTTC; CDR3 protein: CASSLAQRGAGGYTF
D gene: NA; V gene: TRBV20-1; J gene: TRBJ1-5; clone size: NA; CDR3 DNA: TGCAGCGCTAGCGGGGGGGCCAACGAGCAGCCCCAGCATTTT; CDR3 protein: CSASGGANEQPQHF
D gene: TRBD1; V gene: TRBV5-6; J gene: TRBJ1-3; clone size: many; CDR3 DNA: TGTGCCAGCAGCTTGGGGCAGGGGGTCGGAAACACCATATATTTT; CDR3 protein: CASSLGQGVGNTIYF
D gene: NA; V gene: TRBV25-1; J gene: TRBJ2-5; clone size: many; CDR3 DNA: TGTGCCAGCAGCTTAGGCGGGACCCCGTTGGAGACCCAGTACTTC; CDR3 protein: CASSLGGTPLETQYF
D gene: TRBD2; V gene: TRBV7-8; J gene: TRBJ2-1; clone size: many; CDR3 DNA: TGTGCCAGCAGCGGGACTAGCGGGAGGGCCCTCGAAAATGAGCAGTTCTTC; CDR3 protein: CASSGTSGRALENEQFF
D gene: NA; V gene: TRBV19; J gene: TRBJ1-6; clone size: many; CDR3 DNA: TGTGCCAGTAGTTACCCGAATGAGAACAATTCACCCCTCCACTTT; CDR3 protein: CASSYPNENNSPLHF
D gene: NA; V gene: TRBV27; J gene: TRBJ2-1; clone size: NA; CDR3 DNA: TGTGCCAGCAGTTTCTCCCCTAGAGGCAATGAGCAGTTCTTC; CDR3 protein: CASSFSPRGNEQFF
D gene: NA; V gene: TRBV29-1; J gene: TRBJ2-5; clone size: NA; CDR3 DNA: TGCAGCGTTCCCGACGGGAGAACCCAAGAGACCCAGTACTTC; CDR3 protein: CSVPDGRTQETQYF
D gene: NA; V gene: TRBV7-8; J gene: TRBJ1-5; clone size: many; CDR3 DNA: TGTGCCAGCAGCTTTATGGGGACGGCCGTCGGGGGCAATCAGCCCCAGCATTTT; CDR3 protein: CASSFMGTAVGGNQPQHF
D gene: NA; V gene: TRBV14; J gene: TRBJ2-1; clone size: NA; CDR3 DNA: TGTGCCAGCAGCCTCTCATTAAGCGGGCGTGAGCAGTTCTTC; CDR3 protein: CASSLSLSGREQFF